The source of this T cell receptor (beta chain) is a study of CD8 T cells in Susac syndrome. V was trimmed by 0 bases and J by 3 bases, leaving 3 bases between them. The CDR3 is made up of 13 amino acids. In germline, CDR1 is LGHDT, CDR2 YNNKEL (reference sequence). Reverse transcription used about 0.5 to 1 ug RNA and random hexamers. TCR beta CDR3 was amplified by immunoSEQ covering 54 Vbeta and 13 Jbeta. TCRdb used MiXCR to reprocess the immunoSEQ multiplex PCR reads, holding one entry per CDR3 protein. Of around 200,000 distinct CDR3 sequences in the sample, just under 95% were seen once. Diagnostic criteria for definite or probable disease, in their recently defined form, were met by the patients with Susac syndrome.

The sample taken for sequencing was CD4+ T cells from PBMCs. V and J are TRBV3-1 and TRBJ1-5, with D hard to call. The TCR sequence derives from a human donor with Susac syndrome. CDR3 region: CASSQDTNQPQHF. Written as DNA, the CDR3 is TGTGCCAGCAGCCAAGATACCAATCAGCCCCAGCATTTT.